This T cell receptor beta chain was retrieved from a study of control samples from healthy donors and cancer patients. Repertoires were generated with immunoSEQ multiplex PCR, while TCRdb's copy carries only in-frame clones and drops some. The sample contains some 150,000 clones, more than 85% of which appear only once. The V end lost 0 bases, the J end lost 3 bases, and 14 bases lay between the germline ends. CDR1 and CDR2 (germline): SGHRS, YFSETQ. The CDR3 length is 16 residues. The clonotype comes from a man aged 25 to 40 in good health. The sample consisted of blood. The chain has TRBV5-1 and TRBJ2-3, with D possibly TRBD1 on 6 matching bases. The CDR3 loop reads CASSLEGRGWTDTQYF. The CDR3 DNA reads as TGCGCCAGCAGCTTGGAGGGAAGGGGGTGGACAGATACGCAGTATTTT.